This T cell receptor beta chain was sequenced in a study of cytomegalovirus exposure and HLA in healthy donors. Researchers ran the PCR with 60 Vbeta and 13 Jbeta primers. Here immunoSEQ multiplex PCR was the method, and the copy in TCRdb shows in-frame clones only, minus some. This table holds approximately 80,000 clones, roughly 73% found once. For this clone: Its antigen is as yet unknown.

Study-level findings and limits: Later analysis showed most CMV-associated TCR beta chains appearing HLA-restricted. Serostatus for CMV was the only available immune exposure information. Association of a missense DCLRE1C variant with TCR beta V- and J-gene trimming was reported in a later analysis. A classifier reportedly called cytomegalovirus status with high sensitivity and specificity.

The junction had 16 bases not matched to a gene; V was cut back by 3 bases and J by 5 bases. The germline V gene has CDR1 SGDLS and CDR2 YYNGEE. This CDR3 is built from 17 residues. The sample comprised PBMCs. The clonotype originates from a woman aged 40 to 49 in good health and CMV-seropositive. The chain employs TRBV9 and TRBJ2-5; 7 nucleotides align to TRBD2. The CDR3 DNA is TGTGCCAGCAGCGCCGGGGGGTCTGGCGGGAGAGAGGAGACCCAGTACTTC. This encodes CASSAGGSGGREETQYF.